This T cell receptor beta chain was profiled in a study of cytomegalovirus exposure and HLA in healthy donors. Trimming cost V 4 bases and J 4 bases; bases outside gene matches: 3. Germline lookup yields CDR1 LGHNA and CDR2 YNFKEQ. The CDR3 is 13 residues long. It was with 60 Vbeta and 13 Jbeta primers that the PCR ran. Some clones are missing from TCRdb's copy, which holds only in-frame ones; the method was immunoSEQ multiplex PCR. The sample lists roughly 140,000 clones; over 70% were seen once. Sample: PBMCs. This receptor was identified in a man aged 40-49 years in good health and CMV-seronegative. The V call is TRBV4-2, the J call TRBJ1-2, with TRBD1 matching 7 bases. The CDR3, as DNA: TGTGCCAGCAGCCTAGGGGGCGGCTATGGCTACACCTTC. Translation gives CASSLGGGYGYTF.